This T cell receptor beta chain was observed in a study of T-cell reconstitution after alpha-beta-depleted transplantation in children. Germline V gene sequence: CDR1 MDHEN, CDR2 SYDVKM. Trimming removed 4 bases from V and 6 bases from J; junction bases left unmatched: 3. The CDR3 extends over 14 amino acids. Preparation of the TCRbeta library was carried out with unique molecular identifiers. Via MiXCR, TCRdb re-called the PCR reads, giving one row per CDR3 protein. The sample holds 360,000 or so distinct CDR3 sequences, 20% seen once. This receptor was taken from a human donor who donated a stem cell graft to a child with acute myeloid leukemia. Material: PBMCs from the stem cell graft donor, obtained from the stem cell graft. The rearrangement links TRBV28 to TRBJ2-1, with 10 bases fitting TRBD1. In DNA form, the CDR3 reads TGTGCCAGCAGTTGGGGGACAGGGGCCAATGAGCAGTTCTTC. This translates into CASSWGTGANEQFF.